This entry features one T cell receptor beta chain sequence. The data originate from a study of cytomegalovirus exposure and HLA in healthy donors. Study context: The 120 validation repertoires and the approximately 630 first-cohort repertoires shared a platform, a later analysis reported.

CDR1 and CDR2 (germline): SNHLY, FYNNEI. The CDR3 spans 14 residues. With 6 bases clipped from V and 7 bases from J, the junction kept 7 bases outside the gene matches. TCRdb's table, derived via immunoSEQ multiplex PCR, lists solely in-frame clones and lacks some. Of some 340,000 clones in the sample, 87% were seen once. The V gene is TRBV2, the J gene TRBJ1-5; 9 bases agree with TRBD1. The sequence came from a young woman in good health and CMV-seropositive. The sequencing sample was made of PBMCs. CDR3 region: CASRPGTGHQPQHF. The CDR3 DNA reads TGTGCCAGCAGACCCGGGACAGGGCACCAGCCCCAGCATTTT.